This TCR beta chain appears in the sequencing data of a study of blood T cell repertoires in COVID-19. Study overall: T cells, B-cell-depleted T cells, or PBMCs supplied cDNA or gDNA.

In the source study's methods: Reference gene primer amplification gave estimated nucleated cell counts. Sequenced by immunoSEQ multiplex PCR; TCRdb stores in-frame clones only, minus some. V and J calls and clone size come straight from that table; D and trimming were deduced from the DNA. The sample records roughly 100,000 clones, less than 80% being singletons. The CDR3 is 15 residues long. Trimming cost V 3 bases and J 0 bases, with 6 bases left between them. Germline CDR1 SGHAT, CDR2 FQNNGV. This TCR was sampled from a man older than 75 with COVID-19, enrolled during active disease. Sequencing input: peripheral blood. This chain uses TRBV11-2 with TRBJ2-6; D remains unclear. For the CDR3, the DNA is TGTGCCAGCAGCTTTTTGAGCTCTGGGGCCAACGTCCTGACTTTC. This encodes CASSFLSSGANVLTF.